This entry features one TCR beta chain sequence. CD45RO-negative, CCR7-selected cells formed the naive CD8 fraction, which excluded terminally differentiated effector memory CD45RA+ cells. This specimen belongs to a study of shared clonotypes between healthy human individuals. Across the whole study: Aged 18 to 49, the donors were a couple of women and a few men.

CDR3 length: 16 residues. Unmatched junction bases numbered 12, after V lost 4 bases and J lost 4 bases. Germline V gene lookup returns CDR1 SEHNR and CDR2 FQNEAQ (reference sequence). Using around 200 ng DNA, some 30,000 T cell genomes, the sorted-subset replicate PCRs were run. Generated by immunoSEQ multiplex PCR, the TCRdb table keeps only in-frame clones and is missing some. The repertoire holds around 1,900,000 clones, with 85% to 95% as singletons. The receptor was derived from a man aged 18 to 29 in good health. Some clones in this sample may be carry-over from other donors' samples. This rearrangement joins TRBV7-9 to TRBJ1-2; 7 nucleotides agree with TRBD1. Sequences were obtained from naive CD8+ T cells from PBMCs. Written as DNA, the CDR3 is TGTGCCAGCAGCTCAGAAAAAGACAGGGATAGCTATGGCTACACCTTC. Translated, it gives CASSSEKDRDSYGYTF.